This record covers a single T cell receptor beta chain. The antigen is undetermined. This record comes from a study of cytomegalovirus exposure and HLA in healthy donors. As for the study in general: Among the 400 or so donors who were genotyped, roughly 86% fell in the genetic ancestry cluster that is associated with self-reported Caucasian donors. Study conclusions and caveats: Rarity held for most TCR sequences, but there were some public TCRs that occurred in many donors.

This CDR3 has 14 amino acids. Germline values: CDR1 SEHNR, CDR2 FQNEAQ (reference sequence). Trimming cost V 2 bases and J 7 bases, with 12 bases left between them. The PCR used 60 Vbeta and 13 Jbeta primers. Clones were sequenced by immunoSEQ multiplex PCR, and TCRdb holds only the in-frame ones, with some missing. Recorded here are 120,000 to 150,000 clones; the top ten clones represent approximately 2%. This clonotype originated in a young woman in good health and CMV-seronegative. The specimen sequenced was PBMCs. This rearrangement joins TRBV7-9 to TRBJ1-5; D is uncertain. CDR3 coding DNA: TGTGCCAGCAGCTTACCCGGGGAGGGACAGCCCCAGCATTTT. Its protein product is CASSLPGEGQPQHF.